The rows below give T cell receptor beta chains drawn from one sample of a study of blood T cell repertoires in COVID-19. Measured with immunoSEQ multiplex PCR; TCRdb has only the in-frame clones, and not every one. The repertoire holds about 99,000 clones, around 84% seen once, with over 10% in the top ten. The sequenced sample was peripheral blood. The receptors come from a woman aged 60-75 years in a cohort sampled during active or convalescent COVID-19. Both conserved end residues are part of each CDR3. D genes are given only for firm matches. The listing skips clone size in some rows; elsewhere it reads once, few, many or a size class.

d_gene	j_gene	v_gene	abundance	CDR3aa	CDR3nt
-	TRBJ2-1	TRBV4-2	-	CASSQEYRLAYNEQFF	TGTGCCAGCAGCCAAGAATACAGGCTTGCCTACAATGAGCAGTTCTTC
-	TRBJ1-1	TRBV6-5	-	CASSYSYRNTEAFF	TGTGCCAGCAGTTACTCTTACAGGAACACTGAAGCTTTCTTT
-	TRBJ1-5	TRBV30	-	CAWTSGGTSQPQHF	TGTGCCTGGACCAGTGGCGGGACTTCTCAGCCCCAGCATTTT
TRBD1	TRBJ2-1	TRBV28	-	CASSLPDRGQLRGSDNEQFF	TGTGCCAGCAGCTTGCCGGACAGGGGTCAGTTAAGAGGGTCTGACAATGAGCAGTTCTTC
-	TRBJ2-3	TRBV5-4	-	CATRQGTDTQYF	TGTGCCACACGACAGGGCACAGATACGCAGTATTTT
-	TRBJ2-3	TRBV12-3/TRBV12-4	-	CASSLAGTDTQYF	TGTGCCAGCAGTTTAGCCGGGACAGATACGCAGTATTTT
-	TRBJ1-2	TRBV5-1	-	CASSLDRVGYGYTF	TGCGCCAGCAGCTTGGACAGGGTGGGCTATGGCTACACCTTC
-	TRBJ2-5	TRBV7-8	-	CASSRVGVGETQYF	TGTGCCAGCAGCCGAGTAGGGGTCGGAGAGACCCAGTACTTC
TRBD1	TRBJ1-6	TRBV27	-	CASSLRGRVGNSPLHF	TGTGCCAGCAGTTTAAGGGGGCGTGTGGGTAATTCACCCCTCCACTTT
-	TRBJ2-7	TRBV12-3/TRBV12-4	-	CASSLLGAREQYF	TGTGCCAGCAGTTTATTGGGCGCGCGCGAGCAGTACTTC
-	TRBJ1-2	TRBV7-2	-	CASSLESGGDTF	TGTGCCAGCAGCTTAGAGTCGGGGGGTGACACCTTC
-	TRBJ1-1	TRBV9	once	CASSPEAQNTEAFF	TGTGCCAGCAGCCCAGAGGCCCAAAACACTGAAGCTTTCTTT
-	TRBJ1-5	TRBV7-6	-	CASSLEGLGNQPQHF	TGTGCCAGCAGCTTAGAGGGACTGGGGAATCAGCCCCAGCATTTT
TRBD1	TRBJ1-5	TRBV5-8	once	CASSFGQGAISQHF	TGTGCCAGCAGCTTCGGACAGGGGGCGATTTCCCAGCATTTT
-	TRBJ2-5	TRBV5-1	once	CASSSTDYSQETQYF	TGCGCCAGCAGCTCGACGGACTACTCCCAAGAGACCCAGTACTTC
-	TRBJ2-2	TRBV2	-	CASNRVLDTGELFF	TGTGCCAGCAACCGAGTATTGGACACCGGGGAGCTGTTTTTT
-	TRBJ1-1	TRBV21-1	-	CASMGGQGMNTEAFF	TGTGCCAGCATGGGGGGACAGGGCATGAACACTGAAGCTTTCTTT
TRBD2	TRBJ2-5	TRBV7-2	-	CASSLDSSGIETQYF	TGTGCCAGCAGCTTAGATTCTAGCGGGATTGAGACCCAGTACTTC
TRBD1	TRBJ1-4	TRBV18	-	CASSPGTGNEKLFF	TGTGCCAGCTCACCAGGGACAGGGAATGAAAAACTGTTTTTT
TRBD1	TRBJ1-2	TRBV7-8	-	CASSPGTGALSYTF	TGTGCCAGCAGCCCCGGGACAGGGGCCTTGAGCTACACCTTC
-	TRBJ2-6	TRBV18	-	CASSPRLVAGANVLTF	TGTGCCAGCTCACCACGGTTAGTGGCTGGGGCCAACGTCCTGACTTTC
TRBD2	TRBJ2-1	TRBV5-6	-	CASSLVVSGGDNEQFF	TGTGCCAGCAGCTTGGTGGTTAGCGGGGGGGATAATGAGCAGTTCTTC
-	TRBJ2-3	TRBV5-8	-	CASSPSGRVADTQYF	TGTGCCAGCAGCCCCTCCGGCCGGGTTGCAGATACGCAGTATTTT
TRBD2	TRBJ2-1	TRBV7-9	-	CASSITSGRNNEQFF	TGTGCCAGCAGCATCACTAGCGGGCGTAACAATGAGCAGTTCTTC
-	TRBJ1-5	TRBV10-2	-	CASSGPAGGNQPQHF	TGCGCCAGCAGCGGCCCGGCAGGGGGCAATCAGCCCCAGCATTTT
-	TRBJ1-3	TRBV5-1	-	CASSTQVGGGNTIYF	TGCGCCAGCAGCACGCAGGTGGGAGGAGGAAACACCATATATTTT
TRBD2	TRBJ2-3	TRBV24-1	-	CATSDRTSGGNTDTQYF	TGTGCCACCAGTGACCGGACTAGCGGGGGTAACACAGATACGCAGTATTTT
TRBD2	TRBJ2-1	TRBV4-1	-	CASSHGLAGVGEQFF	TGCGCCAGCAGTCACGGACTAGCGGGGGTCGGTGAGCAGTTCTTC
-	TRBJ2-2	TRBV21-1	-	CASSKYNTFANTGELFF	TGTGCCAGCAGCAAATACAACACCTTCGCGAACACCGGGGAGCTGTTTTTT
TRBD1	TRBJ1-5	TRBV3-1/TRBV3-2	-	CASSQSTGGPGPQHF	TGTGCCAGCAGCCAATCGACAGGGGGGCCGGGACCCCAGCATTTT
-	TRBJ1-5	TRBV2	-	CASSEANSPRNQPQHF	TGTGCCAGCAGTGAAGCGAACAGTCCACGCAATCAGCCCCAGCATTTT
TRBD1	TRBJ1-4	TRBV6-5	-	CASSPMTGGNEKLFF	TGTGCCAGCAGTCCAATGACAGGGGGTAATGAAAAACTGTTTTTT